This entry lists 22 T cell receptor beta chains sequenced from one sample in a study of blood T cell repertoires in COVID-19. The table came from immunoSEQ multiplex PCR; TCRdb's copy has only in-frame clones and leaves some out. The table shows 130,000 to 150,000 clones, with around three quarters occurring only once. Sequencing input: peripheral blood. These receptor sequences come from a man between 60 and 70 years old with acute or convalescent COVID-19.

The chain uses TRBV30 and TRBJ1-6; weak D call: TRBD1 (6 bases). The CDR3 has 13 residues. Trimming removed 4 bases at V and 10 bases at J, with 14 bases between. Germline CDR1 and CDR2: GTSNPN and SVGIG (reference sequence). CDR3 sequence (DNA): TGTGCCTGGACTTTACAGGGTGGCTCACCCCTCCACTTT. It codes for CAWTLQGGSPLHF.

The table lists this clone with a few counts. This chain uses TRBV10-3 with TRBJ2-3; D is undetermined. Deletions cut 0 bases from V and 4 bases from J, with 14 bases between. CDR3 length equals 16 residues. Germline V lookup: CDR1 ENHRY, CDR2 SYGVKD. The CDR3 DNA follows: TGTGCCATCAGTGAGTCATTACGCGGATATTCAGATACGCAGTATTTT. It is translated as CAISESLRGYSDTQYF.

This chain joins TRBV27 and TRBJ2-5; D unresolved. This CDR3 is 14 amino acids long. Germline V gives CDR1 MNHEY, CDR2 SMNVEV (reference sequence). Trimming stripped 2 bases from V and 0 bases from J, with 7 bases between. The CDR3 loop reads CASSLSLYQETQYF. The CDR3 nucleotides are TGTGCCAGCAGTTTAAGCCTGTACCAAGAGACCCAGTACTTC.

The chain uses TRBV5-6 and TRBJ2-3; unclear D gene. The CDR3 is made up of 13 amino acids. Germline V gene data show CDR1 as SGHDT and CDR2 as YYEEEE. Between the trimmed V and J ends, which lost 3 bases and 7 bases, there was a span of 12 bases. This CDR3 reads CASSSDLGNTQYF. CDR3 nucleotides: TGTGCCAGCAGCTCAGACCTAGGAAATACGCAGTATTTT.

The chain carries TRBV10-1 and TRBJ2-3; TRBD2 agrees at 10 bases. CDR1 and CDR2 from the germline V gene are WNHNN and SYGVQD (reference sequence). The trim removed 2 bases at V and 5 bases at J, leaving 10 bases unmatched. This CDR3 spans 17 amino acids. CDR3 in DNA: TGCGCCAGCAGTGAGAAAGCTAGCGGGAGTGGTAGAGATACGCAGTATTTT. Translated, it gives CASSEKASGSGRDTQYF.

Note on this clone: As the CDR3 is not closed by the conserved phenylalanine or tryptophan, this likely results from a read error. The DNA is omitted, as the CDR3 cannot be located on it reliably, and the CDR3 follows TCRdb's listing. V and J are TRBV7-8 and TRBJ2-4; no DNA check was done on the table's D call, TRBD2. The length of the CDR3 is 13 amino acids, counting both ends. Germline-derived CDR1 and CDR2 are SGHVS and FQNEAQ. CDR3 protein: CASSQGTSGRASL.

This chain links TRBV6-5 with TRBJ1-2, with 11 bases fitting TRBD1. Germline CDR1 MNHEY, CDR2 SVGAGI. This CDR3 contains 15 residues. J was trimmed by 4 bases and V by 7 bases; bases with no gene match: 8. DNA of the CDR3: TGTGCCAGCACCTCGACCGGGACAGGGGGCTATGGCTACACCTTC. It yields the protein CASTSTGTGGYGYTF.

The chain has TRBV27 and TRBJ2-1; D is perhaps TRBD2 (5 bases). Germline V gene data show CDR1 as MNHEY and CDR2 as SMNVEV (reference sequence). CDR3 length: 14 residues. The ends were cut back, 3 bases at V and 0 bases at J, with 6 bases in the middle. DNA for the CDR3: TGTGCCAGCAGTTTGGGGAGCTCCTACAATGAGCAGTTCTTC. Translated: CASSLGSSYNEQFF.

The chain has TRBV5-5 and TRBJ1-5, with 7 bases fitting TRBD1. The length of the CDR3 is 14 residues. Looked up from germline, CDR1 is SGHKS and CDR2 is YYEKEE (reference sequence). Trimming removed 5 bases from V and 7 bases from J; junction bases left unmatched: 9. The CDR3 coding sequence is TGTGCCAGCAGTTGGGACAGCTCATTCCAGCCCCAGCATTTT. Its translation is CASSWDSSFQPQHF.

The DNA for the CDR3 is TGTGCCAGCACCCTACAGGGGGCTGTCACTGAAGCTTTCTTT. Translated, it gives CASTLQGAVTEAFF. The chain carries TRBV18 and TRBJ1-1; 9 positions match TRBD1. The V gene's germline CDR1 is KGHSH and CDR2 LQKENI. The length of the CDR3 is 14 residues. With V trimmed by 8 bases and J by 4 bases, 8 bases remained unmatched. Supplemented by reference TRBV18 and TRBJ1-1, the full variable domain reads NAGVMQNPRHLVRRRGQEARLRCSPMKGHSHVYWYRQLPEEGLKFMVYLQKENIIDESGMPKERFSAEFPKEGPSILRIQQVVRGDSAAYFCASTLQGAVTEAFFGQGTRLTVV.

The gene calls are TRBV12-3 or TRBV12-4 and TRBJ1-1; the D is unclear. The CDR3 is 13 amino acids. Trimming removed 3 bases from V and 3 bases from J, with 8 bases in between. CDR3 in amino acids: CASSFKRDTEAFF. As DNA, the CDR3 is TGTGCCAGCAGTTTTAAGCGGGACACTGAAGCTTTCTTT.

This clone showed up many times. V is TRBV5-6 and J is TRBJ2-2; TRBD2 is a possible D gene (6 bases). The germline V gene has CDR1 SGHDT and CDR2 YYEEEE. The V end was cut by 3 bases, the J end by 4 bases, with 13 bases between. This CDR3 has 15 amino acids. CDR3 region: CASSSGTQGTGELFF. DNA for the CDR3: TGTGCCAGCAGCTCCGGGACTCAAGGCACCGGGGAGCTGTTTTTT.

The V gene is TRBV5-1, the J gene TRBJ1-2; TRBD1 might be the D (6 bases). The V and J ends lost 0 bases and 7 bases respectively, with 13 bases between them. This CDR3 spans 14 amino acids. CDR1 and CDR2 from the germline V gene are SGHRS and YFSETQ. The CDR3: CASSLDQGQGGYTF. CDR3 sequence (DNA): TGCGCCAGCAGCTTGGACCAGGGGCAGGGTGGCTACACCTTC. The variable domain in full, completed from reference TRBV5-1 and TRBJ1-2, reads KAGVTQTPRYLIKTRGQQVTLSCSPISGHRSVSWYQQTPGQGLQFLFEYFSETQRNKGNFPGRFSGRQFSNSRSEMNVSTLELGDSALYLCASSLDQGQGGYTFGSGTRLTVV.

This clone was seen a few times. This chain links TRBV10-3 with TRBJ1-1, with 10 nucleotides matching TRBD1. After removal of 6 bases from V and 8 bases from J, the junction contained 3 bases not matched to a gene. CDR3 size: 12 residues. CDR1 is ENHRY, CDR2 SYGVKD, per germline. The CDR3 nucleotides are TGTGCCATCAGGGGACAGGGGCCCGAAGCTTTCTTT. The encoded protein is CAIRGQGPEAFF.

This chain connects TRBV28 to TRBJ1-5; unclear D gene. The CDR3 is 14 residues long. Germline V gene lookup returns CDR1 MDHEN and CDR2 SYDVKM. The V end was cut by 10 bases, the J end by 4 bases, with 17 bases between. The CDR3, as DNA: TGTGCCACCACGACGGGAGTTGGTAATCAGCCCCAGCATTTT. It encodes CATTTGVGNQPQHF. Variable domain in full (rest from reference TRBV28 and TRBJ1-5): DVKVTQSSRYLVKRTGEKVFLECVQDMDHENMFWYRQDPGLGLRLIYFSYDVKMKEKGDIPEGYSVSREKKERFSLILESASTNQTSMYLCATTTGVGNQPQHFGDGTRLSIL.

The gene calls are TRBV16 and TRBJ2-6; D possibly corresponds to TRBD2 (6 bases). The CDR3 contains 18 residues. Germline loops: CDR1 KGHSY, CDR2 FQNENV. The ends were cut back, 4 bases at V and 0 bases at J, with 16 bases in the middle. Here the CDR3 reads CASSPTAGISSGANVLTF. As DNA, the CDR3 is TGTGCCAGCAGCCCCACCGCGGGAATCAGCTCTGGGGCCAACGTCCTGACTTTC.

This clone was detected a few times. V usage is TRBV6-2 or TRBV6-3 and J usage is TRBJ2-7; 8 nucleotides align to TRBD2. This CDR3 is built from 17 residues. The germline gives CDR1 MNHEY, CDR2 SVGEGT. Unmatched junction bases numbered 13, after V lost 2 bases and J lost 4 bases. The CDR3 here is CASSYISGRRLGYEQYF. For the CDR3, the DNA is TGTGCCAGCAGTTACATCAGCGGGAGAAGGCTGGGGTACGAGCAGTACTTC.

The chain links TRBV15 to TRBJ1-5, with TRBD1 identical over 7 bases. Germline trimming cut 0 bases from V and 9 bases from J; bases unmatched to any gene: 8. Germline V CDR1 and CDR2: LNHNV, YYDKDF (reference sequence). CDR3 length: 15 amino acids. CDR3 nucleotides: TGTGCCACCAGCAGAGATCCCCAGGGGGACTGGCCCCAGCATTTT. Residues: CATSRDPQGDWPQHF.

The chain recombines TRBV11-1 with TRBJ2-2; D uncertain. There are 13 residues in the CDR3. The V end lost 5 bases, the J end lost 3 bases, and 7 bases lay between the germline ends. The germline V gene has CDR1 SGHAT and CDR2 FQDESV (reference sequence). CDR3 sequence (DNA): TGTGCCAGCAGCCCTGGCTACACCGGGGAGCTGTTTTTT. As protein: CASSPGYTGELFF.

The chain joins TRBV4-3 to TRBJ2-3; 8 bases are shared with TRBD1. The CDR3 spans 16 residues. After removal of 4 bases from V and 3 bases from J, the junction contained 9 bases not matched to a gene. CDR1 is LGHNA, CDR2 YSLEER, per germline. The chain's CDR3 is CASSLAGRGRTDTQYF. The DNA for the CDR3 is TGCGCCAGCAGCCTGGCGGGCAGGGGGCGAACAGATACGCAGTATTTT.

J is TRBJ1-6 and V is TRBV28; D remains unclear. CDR3 length equals 18 residues. Germline V gene lookup returns CDR1 MDHEN and CDR2 SYDVKM. The ends were cut back, 6 bases at V and 0 bases at J, with 18 bases in the middle. CDR3 in amino acids: CASRWGGEGSSYNSPLHF. The CDR3 DNA reads as TGTGCCAGCAGGTGGGGTGGGGAGGGAAGCTCCTATAATTCACCCCTCCACTTT.

The chain recombines TRBV28 with TRBJ1-1, with 7 positions matching TRBD1. The length of the CDR3 is 15 residues. Germline CDR1 reads MDHEN; CDR2 reads SYDVKM. V shed 6 bases, J shed 2 bases, and the junction held 9 bases outside the gene matches. The CDR3 loop is CASRFSDRLNTEAFF. DNA for the CDR3: TGTGCCAGCAGGTTTTCGGACAGGCTAAACACTGAAGCTTTCTTT. Together with reference TRBV28 and TRBJ1-1, the CDR3 gives the full variable domain: DVKVTQSSRYLVKRTGEKVFLECVQDMDHENMFWYRQDPGLGLRLIYFSYDVKMKEKGDIPEGYSVSREKKERFSLILESASTNQTSMYLCASRFSDRLNTEAFFGQGTRLTVV.